Sequencing of this T cell receptor beta chain was carried out in a study of blood T cell repertoires in COVID-19. Study as a whole: Nucleic acid was either cDNA or gDNA, and it came from T cells, B-cell-depleted T cells, or PBMCs.

Germline CDR1 is SGHRS and CDR2 is YFSETQ. The V end lost 0 bases, the J end lost 1 base, and 10 bases lay between the germline ends. The CDR3 is 16 amino acids. TCRdb's table, derived via immunoSEQ multiplex PCR, lists solely in-frame clones and lacks some. The sample gives under 250,000 clones, more than 80% of which show up once; 3% to 4% is in the top ten. This sequence was found in a woman younger than 30 in a cohort exposed to, infected with or recovered from COVID-19 (not recorded which). This chain uses TRBV5-1 with TRBJ2-2, with a possible D match to TRBD2 (5 bases). Specimen: PBMCs or T cells enriched from blood (not recorded which). The CDR3 reads CASSLAAVVNTGELFF. DNA of the CDR3: TGCGCCAGCAGCTTGGCAGCGGTAGTGAACACCGGGGAGCTGTTTTTT.